The subject of this entry is one T cell receptor beta chain. The data were produced by immunoSEQ multiplex PCR, yet TCRdb's version contains in-frame clones alone and is incomplete. The data hold roughly 180,000 clones, with more than 85% observed a single time. The data derive from a study of control samples from healthy donors and cancer patients. Trimming removed 4 bases from V and 8 bases from J, with 11 bases in between. CDR1 and CDR2 (germline): LGHDT, YNNKEL (reference sequence). This CDR3 comprises 12 residues. The sample was blood. The chain recombines TRBV3-1 (or the pseudogene TRBV3-2) with TRBJ1-2; no clear D. The sequence came from a woman aged 40 to 49 in good health. The CDR3: CASSPVGSGYTF. CDR3 in DNA: TGTGCCAGCAGCCCCGTTGGGAGCGGCTACACCTTC.